This entry is about one TCR beta chain. TCRdb keeps only in-frame clones here, not all; method: immunoSEQ multiplex PCR. This table holds some 90,000 clones, around 89% found once. The V and J ends lost 0 bases and 1 base respectively, with 10 bases between them. Germline V gives CDR1 SGHNT, CDR2 YYREEE (reference sequence). This CDR3 region has 15 residues. The sample comes from a study of blood T cell repertoires in COVID-19. Study summary: PBMCs, B-cell-depleted T cells, or T cells provided the cDNA or gDNA that made up the material.

Sequenced material: peripheral blood. The clonotype was recovered from a man between 45 and 60 years old with COVID-19, enrolled during active disease. This sequence joins TRBV5-4 and TRBJ1-1, with D uncertain. The CDR3 coding sequence is TGTGCCAGCAGCTTGGTCGGAACGGGGAACACTGAAGCTTTCTTT. Translation: CASSLVGTGNTEAFF.